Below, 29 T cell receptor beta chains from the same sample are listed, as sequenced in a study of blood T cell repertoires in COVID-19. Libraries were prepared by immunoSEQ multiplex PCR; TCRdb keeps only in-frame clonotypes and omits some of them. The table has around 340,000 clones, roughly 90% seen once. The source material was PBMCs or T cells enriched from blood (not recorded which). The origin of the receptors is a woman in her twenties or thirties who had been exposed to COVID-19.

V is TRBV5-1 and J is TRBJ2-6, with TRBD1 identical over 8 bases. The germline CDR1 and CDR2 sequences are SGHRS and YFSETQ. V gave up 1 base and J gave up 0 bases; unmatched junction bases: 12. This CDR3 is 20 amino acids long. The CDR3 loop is CASSLRIGGQVNSGANVLTF. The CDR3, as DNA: TGCGCCAGCAGCTTGAGAATAGGGGGACAGGTAAACTCTGGGGCCAACGTCCTGACTTTC.

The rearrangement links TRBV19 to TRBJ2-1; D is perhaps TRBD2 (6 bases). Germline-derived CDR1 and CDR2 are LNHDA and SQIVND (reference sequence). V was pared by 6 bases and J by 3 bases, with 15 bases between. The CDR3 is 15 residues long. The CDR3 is CASRVSGTNYNEQFF. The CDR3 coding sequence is TGTGCCAGTAGGGTTAGCGGAACCAACTACAATGAGCAGTTCTTC.

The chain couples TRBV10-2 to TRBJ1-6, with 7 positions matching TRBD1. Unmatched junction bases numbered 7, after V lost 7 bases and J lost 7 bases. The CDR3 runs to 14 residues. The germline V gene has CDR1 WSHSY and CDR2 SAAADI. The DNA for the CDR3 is TGCGCCAGCACTTTAGACAGGGCGAATTCACCCCTCCACTTT. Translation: CASTLDRANSPLHF.

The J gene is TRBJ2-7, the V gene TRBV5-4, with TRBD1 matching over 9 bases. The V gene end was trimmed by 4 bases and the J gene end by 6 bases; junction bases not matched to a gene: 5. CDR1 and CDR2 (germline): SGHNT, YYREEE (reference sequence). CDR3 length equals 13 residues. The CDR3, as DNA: TGTGCCAGCAGCCGGGACAGGGCTAGCGAGCAGTACTTC. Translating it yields CASSRDRASEQYF.

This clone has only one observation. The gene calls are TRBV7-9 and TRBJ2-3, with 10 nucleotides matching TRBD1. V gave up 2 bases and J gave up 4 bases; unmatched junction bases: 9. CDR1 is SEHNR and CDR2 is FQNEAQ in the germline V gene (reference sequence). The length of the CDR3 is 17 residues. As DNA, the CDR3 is TGTGCCAGCAGCTTACCACCGGACAGGGGGTCCGCAGATACGCAGTATTTT. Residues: CASSLPPDRGSADTQYF.

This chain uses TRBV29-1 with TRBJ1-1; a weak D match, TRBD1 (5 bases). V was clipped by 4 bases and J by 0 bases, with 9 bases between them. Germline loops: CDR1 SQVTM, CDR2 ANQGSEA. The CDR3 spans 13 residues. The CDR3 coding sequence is TGCAGCGTTGGGGGACTGATGAACACTGAAGCTTTCTTT. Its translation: CSVGGLMNTEAFF.

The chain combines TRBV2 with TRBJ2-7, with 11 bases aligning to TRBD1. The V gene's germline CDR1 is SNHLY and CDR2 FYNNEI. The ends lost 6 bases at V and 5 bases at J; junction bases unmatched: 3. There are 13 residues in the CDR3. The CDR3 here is CASREDRGHEQYF. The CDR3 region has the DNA TGTGCCAGCAGGGAGGACAGGGGGCACGAGCAGTACTTC.

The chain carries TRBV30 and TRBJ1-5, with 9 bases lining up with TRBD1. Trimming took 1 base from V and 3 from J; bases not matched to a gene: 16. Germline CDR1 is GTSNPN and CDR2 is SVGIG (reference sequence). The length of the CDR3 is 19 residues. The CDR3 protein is CAWSAPVGTGIPHNQPQHF. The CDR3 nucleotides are TGTGCCTGGAGTGCCCCAGTTGGGACAGGGATTCCACACAATCAGCCCCAGCATTTT.

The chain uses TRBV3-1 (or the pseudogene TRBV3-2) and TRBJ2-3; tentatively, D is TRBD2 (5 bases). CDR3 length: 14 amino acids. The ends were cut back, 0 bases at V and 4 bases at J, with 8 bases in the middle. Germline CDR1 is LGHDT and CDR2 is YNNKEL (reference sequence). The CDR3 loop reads CASSQEGLSDTQYF. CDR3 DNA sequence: TGTGCCAGCAGCCAAGAAGGACTGTCAGATACGCAGTATTTT.

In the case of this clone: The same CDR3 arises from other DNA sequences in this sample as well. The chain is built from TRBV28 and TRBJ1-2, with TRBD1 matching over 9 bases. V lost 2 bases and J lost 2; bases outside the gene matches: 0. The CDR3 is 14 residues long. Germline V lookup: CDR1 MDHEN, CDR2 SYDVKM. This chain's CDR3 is CASSLGQGNYGYTF. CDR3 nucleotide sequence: TGTGCCAGCAGTTTAGGACAGGGGAACTATGGCTACACCTTC.

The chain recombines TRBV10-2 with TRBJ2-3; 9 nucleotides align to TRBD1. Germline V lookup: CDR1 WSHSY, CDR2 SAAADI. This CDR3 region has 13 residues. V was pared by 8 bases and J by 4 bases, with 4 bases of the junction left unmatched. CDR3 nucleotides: TGCGCCAGCGGGACAGGGACGGCAGATACGCAGTATTTT. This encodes CASGTGTADTQYF.

The CDR3: CASRTTPPGLGYNEQFF. The CDR3 region has the DNA TGTGCCAGCAGAACTACCCCCCCGGGACTAGGGTACAATGAGCAGTTCTTC. The chain carries TRBV27 and TRBJ2-1, with 8 bases that match TRBD2. The germline V gene encodes CDR1 MNHEY and CDR2 SMNVEV (reference sequence). The CDR3 totals 17 residues. The ends lost 6 bases at V and 4 bases at J; junction bases unmatched: 14.

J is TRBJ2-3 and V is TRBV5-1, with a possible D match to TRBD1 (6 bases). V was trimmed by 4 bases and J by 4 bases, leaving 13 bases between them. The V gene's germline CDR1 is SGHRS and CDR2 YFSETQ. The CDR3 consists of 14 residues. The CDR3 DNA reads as TGCGCCAGCAGCAGGGCAGGGGTCCCAGATACGCAGTATTTT. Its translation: CASSRAGVPDTQYF.

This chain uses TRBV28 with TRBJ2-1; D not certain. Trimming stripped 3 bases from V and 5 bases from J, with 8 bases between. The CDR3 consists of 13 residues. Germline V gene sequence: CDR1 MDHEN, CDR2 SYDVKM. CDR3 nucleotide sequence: TGTGCCAGCAGTTTTCAACTAAACAATGAGCAGTTCTTC. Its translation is CASSFQLNNEQFF.

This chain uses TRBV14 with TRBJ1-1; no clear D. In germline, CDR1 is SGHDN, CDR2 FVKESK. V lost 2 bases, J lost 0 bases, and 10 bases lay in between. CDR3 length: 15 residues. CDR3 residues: CASSQWALVNTEAFF. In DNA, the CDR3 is TGTGCCAGCAGCCAATGGGCGCTTGTGAACACTGAAGCTTTCTTT.

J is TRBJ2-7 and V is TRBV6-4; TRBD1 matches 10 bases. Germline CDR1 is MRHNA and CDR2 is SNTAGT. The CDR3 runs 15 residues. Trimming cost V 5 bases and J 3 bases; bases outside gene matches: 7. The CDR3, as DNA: TGTGCCAGCAGTTTCGGACAGGGGGAGGGCTACGAGCAGTACTTC. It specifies CASSFGQGEGYEQYF.

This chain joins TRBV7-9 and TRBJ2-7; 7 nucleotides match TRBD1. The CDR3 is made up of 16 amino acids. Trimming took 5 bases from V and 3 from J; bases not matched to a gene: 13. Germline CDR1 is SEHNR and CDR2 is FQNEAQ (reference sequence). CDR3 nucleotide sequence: TGTGCCAGCAGCCCCATACAGGGGCCCAGGGTCTACGAGCAGTACTTC. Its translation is CASSPIQGPRVYEQYF.

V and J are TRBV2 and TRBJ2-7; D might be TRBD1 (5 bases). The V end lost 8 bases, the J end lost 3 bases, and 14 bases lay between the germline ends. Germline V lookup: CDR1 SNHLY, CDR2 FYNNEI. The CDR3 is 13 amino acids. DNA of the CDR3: TGTGCCAGCTGTCGGACAATTGTCTACGAGCAGTACTTC. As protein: CASCRTIVYEQYF.

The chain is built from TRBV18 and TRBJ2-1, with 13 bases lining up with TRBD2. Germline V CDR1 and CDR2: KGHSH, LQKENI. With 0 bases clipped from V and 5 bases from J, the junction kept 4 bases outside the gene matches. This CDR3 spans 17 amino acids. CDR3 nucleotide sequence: TGTGCCAGCTCACCACCGTTCGGGACTAGCGGGAACAATGAGCAGTTCTTC. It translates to CASSPPFGTSGNNEQFF.

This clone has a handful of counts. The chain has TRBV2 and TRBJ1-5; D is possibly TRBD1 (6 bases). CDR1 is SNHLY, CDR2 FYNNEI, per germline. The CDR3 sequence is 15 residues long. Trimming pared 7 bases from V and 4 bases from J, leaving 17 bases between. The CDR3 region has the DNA TGTGCCAGCATTAGGGAGGGGGACCAAAATCAGCCCCAGCATTTT. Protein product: CASIREGDQNQPQHF. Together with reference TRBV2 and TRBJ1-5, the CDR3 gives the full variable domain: EPEVTQTPSHQVTQMGQEVILRCVPISNHLYFYWYRQILGQKVEFLVSFYNNEISEKSEIFDDQFSVERPDGSNFTLKIRSTKLEDSAMYFCASIREGDQNQPQHFGDGTRLSIL.

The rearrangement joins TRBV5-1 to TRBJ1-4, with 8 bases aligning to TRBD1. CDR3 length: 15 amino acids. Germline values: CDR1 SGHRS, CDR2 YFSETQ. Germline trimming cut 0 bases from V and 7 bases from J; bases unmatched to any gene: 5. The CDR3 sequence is CASSLAGGVSEKLFF. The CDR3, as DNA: TGCGCCAGCAGCTTGGCAGGGGGCGTCAGTGAAAAACTGTTTTTT.

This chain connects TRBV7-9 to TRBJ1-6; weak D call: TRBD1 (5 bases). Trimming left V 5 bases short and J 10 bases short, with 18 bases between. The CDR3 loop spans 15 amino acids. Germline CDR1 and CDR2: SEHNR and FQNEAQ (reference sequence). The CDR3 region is CASSPQPGVASPLHF. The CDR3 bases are TGTGCCAGCAGCCCCCAGCCGGGGGTGGCGTCACCCCTCCACTTT.

This chain's CDR3 is CASGQTSGRSVAEQFF. As DNA, the CDR3 is TGTGCTAGTGGCCAGACTAGCGGGAGATCGGTTGCTGAGCAGTTCTTC. V and J are TRBV12-5 and TRBJ2-1; 12 bases map to TRBD2. The CDR3 has 16 residues. The junction had 12 bases not matched to a gene; V was cut back by 6 bases and J by 9 bases. Looked up from germline, CDR1 is LGHNT and CDR2 is FRNRAP.

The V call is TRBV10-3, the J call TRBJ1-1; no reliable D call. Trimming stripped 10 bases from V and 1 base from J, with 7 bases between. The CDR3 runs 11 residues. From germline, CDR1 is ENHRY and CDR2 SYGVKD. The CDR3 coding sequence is TGTGCCACCAACACGAACACTGAAGCTTTCTTT. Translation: CATNTNTEAFF.

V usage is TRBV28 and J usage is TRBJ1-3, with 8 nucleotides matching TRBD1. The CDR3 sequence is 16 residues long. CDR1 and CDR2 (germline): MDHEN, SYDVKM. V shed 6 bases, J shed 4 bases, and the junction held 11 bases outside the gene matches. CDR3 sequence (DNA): TGTGCCAGCAGCCAACAGGGGGATTCAAGGGGAAACACCATATATTTT. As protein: CASSQQGDSRGNTIYF. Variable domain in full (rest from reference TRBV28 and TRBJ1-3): DVKVTQSSRYLVKRTGEKVFLECVQDMDHENMFWYRQDPGLGLRLIYFSYDVKMKEKGDIPEGYSVSREKKERFSLILESASTNQTSMYLCASSQQGDSRGNTIYFGEGSWLTVV.

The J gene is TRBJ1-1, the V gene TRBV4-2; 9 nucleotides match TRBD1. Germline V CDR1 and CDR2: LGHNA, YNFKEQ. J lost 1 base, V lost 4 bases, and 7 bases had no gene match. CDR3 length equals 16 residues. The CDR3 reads CASSLEPGQGNTEAFF. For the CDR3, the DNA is TGTGCCAGCAGCCTGGAGCCGGGACAGGGGAACACTGAAGCTTTCTTT.

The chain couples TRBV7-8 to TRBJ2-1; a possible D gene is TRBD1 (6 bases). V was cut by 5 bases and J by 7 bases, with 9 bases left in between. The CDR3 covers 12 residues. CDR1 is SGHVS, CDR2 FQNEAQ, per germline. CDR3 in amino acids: CASSDQGNEQFF. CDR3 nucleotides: TGTGCCAGCAGCGACCAGGGGAATGAGCAGTTCTTC.

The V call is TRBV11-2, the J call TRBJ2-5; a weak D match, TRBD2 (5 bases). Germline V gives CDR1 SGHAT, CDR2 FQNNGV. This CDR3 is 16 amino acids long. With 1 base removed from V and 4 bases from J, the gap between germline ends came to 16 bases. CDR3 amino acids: CASSLGEAEARETQYF. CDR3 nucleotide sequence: TGTGCCAGCAGCTTAGGCGAAGCGGAGGCTAGAGAGACCCAGTACTTC.

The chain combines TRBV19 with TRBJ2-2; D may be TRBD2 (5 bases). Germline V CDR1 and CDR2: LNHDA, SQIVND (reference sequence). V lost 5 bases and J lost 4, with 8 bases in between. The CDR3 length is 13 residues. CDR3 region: CASSASITGELFF. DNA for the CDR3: TGTGCCAGTAGTGCTAGCATCACCGGGGAGCTGTTTTTT.